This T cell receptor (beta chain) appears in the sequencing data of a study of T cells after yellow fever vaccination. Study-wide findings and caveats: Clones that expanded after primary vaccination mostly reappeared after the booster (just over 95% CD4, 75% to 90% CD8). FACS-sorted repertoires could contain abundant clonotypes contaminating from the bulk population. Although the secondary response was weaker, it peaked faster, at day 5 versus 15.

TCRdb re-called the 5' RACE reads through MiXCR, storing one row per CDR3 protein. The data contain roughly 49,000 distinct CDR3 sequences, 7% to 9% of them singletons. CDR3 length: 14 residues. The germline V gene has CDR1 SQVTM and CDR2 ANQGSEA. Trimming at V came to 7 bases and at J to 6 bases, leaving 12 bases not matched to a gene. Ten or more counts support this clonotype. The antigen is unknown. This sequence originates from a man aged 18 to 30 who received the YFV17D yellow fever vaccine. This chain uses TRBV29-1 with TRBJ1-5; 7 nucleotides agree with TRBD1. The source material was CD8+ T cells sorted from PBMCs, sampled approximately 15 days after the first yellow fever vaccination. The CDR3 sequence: CSAVEGQGVQPQHF. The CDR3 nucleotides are TGCAGCGCCGTGGAGGGGCAGGGGGTTCAGCCCCAGCATTTT.